Each of the 19 T cell receptor beta chains below was sequenced from the same sample in a study of T cell repertoires in cytomegalovirus infection. Their recognized antigens are unknown. TCRdb re-analysed the reads in MiXCR, keeping a single row per CDR3 protein. The table records about 900,000 distinct CDR3 sequences, roughly 30% of them present only once. The sample was cultured CD8+ T cells from PBMCs, taken from culture after CMV antigen stimulation. These receptors were obtained from a human donor in good health (CMV status not recorded). Some clones in this sample may be carry-over from other donors' samples.

In this sample, this clonotype turned up many times. This chain connects TRBV28 to TRBJ1-4; 9 bases fit TRBD1. There are 18 residues in the CDR3. Germline V gives CDR1 MDHEN, CDR2 SYDVKM. The V and J ends lost 7 bases and 7 bases, in that order; junction bases with no gene match: 19. The CDR3 region is CASIKQGAGPFIGEKLFF. CDR3 coding DNA: TGTGCCAGCATCAAACAGGGGGCCGGCCCATTTATTGGTGAAAAACTGTTTTTT.

This chain uses TRBV10-2 with TRBJ2-3, with D possibly TRBD1 on 5 matching bases. The CDR3 runs 15 residues. CDR1 is WSHSY, CDR2 SAAADI, per germline. Trimming took 8 bases from V and 1 from J, leaving 16 bases between them. CDR3 amino acids: CASLPAGSRTDTQYF. CDR3 bases: TGCGCCAGCCTCCCGGCAGGGTCGCGCACAGATACGCAGTATTTT.

This chain joins TRBV3-1 and TRBJ1-6; no clear D gene. Looked up from germline, CDR1 is LGHDT and CDR2 is YNNKEL (reference sequence). The CDR3 is 15 residues long. With 1 base removed from V and 0 bases from J, the gap between germline ends came to 4 bases. CDR3 DNA: TGTGCCAGCAGCCAAGGGGGCTCCTATAATTCACCCCTCCACTTT. Its protein is CASSQGGSYNSPLHF.

This clonotype was counted once. The rearrangement uses TRBV7-6 and TRBJ2-7; 7 bases are a match to TRBD1. Germline V lookup: CDR1 SGHVS, CDR2 FNYEAQ. The length of the CDR3 is 13 residues. CDR3 sequence: CASRPKTGYAQYV. DNA of the CDR3: TGTGCCAGCAGACCCAAGACAGGGTACGCGCAGTACGTC.

The rearrangement uses TRBV7-9 and TRBJ2-2; TRBD1 matches at 10 bases. Trimming at V came to 5 bases and at J to 5 bases, leaving 5 bases not matched to a gene. CDR3 length: 15 amino acids. From germline, CDR1 is SEHNR and CDR2 FQNEAQ (reference sequence). In DNA form, the CDR3 reads TGTGCCAGCAGCGTTCGACAGGGGGCGACCGGGGAGCTGTTTTTT. This gives the protein CASSVRQGATGELFF. The variable domain in full, completed from reference TRBV7-9 and TRBJ2-2, reads DTGVSQNPRHKITKRGQNVTFRCDPISEHNRLYWYRQTLGQGPEFLTYFQNEAQLEKSRLLSDRFSAERPKGSFSTLEIQRTEQGDSAMYLCASSVRQGATGELFFGEGSRLTVL.

This rearrangement joins TRBV7-3 to TRBJ2-1; unclear D gene. The CDR3 extends over 14 amino acids. Germline V lookup: CDR1 SGHTA, CDR2 FQGTGA. V lost 2 bases to trimming and J lost 5 bases, with 10 bases between them. The CDR3 loop is CASSLWADHNEQFF. The CDR3 region has the DNA TGTGCCAGCAGCTTATGGGCAGATCACAATGAGCAGTTCTTC.

A note on this clonotype: No conserved phenylalanine or tryptophan is present at the end of the CDR3, so a read error is the likely explanation. This chain's CDR3 is CASSSYLGQGYGYTL. As DNA, the CDR3 is TGCGCCAGCAGCTCCTACCTTGGACAGGGGTATGGCTACACCCTC. The rearrangement links TRBV5-1 to TRBJ1-2; TRBD1 aligns across 9 bases. V gave up 3 bases and J gave up 5 bases; unmatched junction bases: 8. CDR1 SGHRS and CDR2 YFSETQ come from the germline V gene. The CDR3 sequence is 15 residues long.

This clonotype appeared a single time. This chain links TRBV2 with TRBJ1-1; TRBD1 is a possible D gene (6 bases). This CDR3 region has 12 residues. Trimming took 8 bases from V and 3 from J, leaving 10 bases between them. The V gene's germline CDR1 is SNHLY and CDR2 FYNNEI. This CDR3 is CASGTRYTEAFF. In nucleotides, the CDR3 is TGTGCCAGCGGGACACGCTACACTGAAGCTTTCTTT.

The table lists this clonotype with a few counts. The chain recombines TRBV7-9 with TRBJ2-5; D is possibly TRBD1 (5 bases). The length of the CDR3 is 14 residues. V was clipped by 4 bases and J by 4 bases, with 13 bases between them. Germline V lookup: CDR1 SEHNR, CDR2 FQNEAQ (reference sequence). CDR3 in amino acids: CASSSNLRGETQYF. The CDR3 DNA is TGTGCCAGCAGCTCAAATCTAAGGGGAGAGACCCAGTACTTC.

V and J are TRBV6-6 and TRBJ2-7, with 10 bases fitting TRBD2. CDR3 length: 16 amino acids. The junction had 3 bases not matched to a gene; V was cut back by 0 bases and J by 1 base. Germline CDR1 is MNHNY and CDR2 is SVGAGI (reference sequence). CDR3 DNA: TGTGCCAGCAGTTACTCGCTAGCGGGGGATTCCTACGAGCAGTACGTC. It is translated as CASSYSLAGDSYEQYV.

For this clonotype: A much larger clone lies one base from this, so it may be a read error. The rearrangement joins TRBV7-2 to TRBJ2-1; 10 nucleotides agree with TRBD2. The germline V gene has CDR1 SGHTA and CDR2 FQGNSA. This CDR3 has 15 amino acids. CDR3 coding DNA: TGTGCCAGCAGCGAAACCAGCGGGGGGGCCAATGAGCAGTTGTTC. Amino acid sequence: CASSETSGGANEQLF.

This clonotype was picked up a small number of times. The chain carries TRBV12-3 or TRBV12-4 and TRBJ1-6; 7 nucleotides align to TRBD1. V was pared by 1 base and J by 5 bases, with 5 bases of the junction left unmatched. The CDR3 length is 16 residues. CDR3 coding DNA: TGTGCCAGCAGTTTAGATACGGGACAGAATAATTCACCCCTCCACTTT. Protein product: CASSLDTGQNNSPLHF.

This clonotype has ten or more counts. The rearrangement links TRBV7-9 to TRBJ2-5, with a possible D match to TRBD2 (6 bases). Germline CDR1 is SEHNR and CDR2 is FQNEAQ (reference sequence). Trimming shortened V by 3 bases and J by 3 bases, and 32 bases separated the two germline ends. CDR3 length: 21 amino acids. CDR3 DNA sequence: TGTGCCAGCAGCTTCCCCGACCTCCTCCACCGGGAGAGGGGTTTAGAAGAGACCCAGTACTTC. Translated, it gives CASSFPDLLHRERGLEETQYF.

This chain links TRBV5-4 with TRBJ2-2, with a tentative D call TRBD2 (7 bases). V was clipped by 0 bases and J by 2 bases, with 14 bases between them. This CDR3 has 17 amino acids. Germline V gives CDR1 SGHNT, CDR2 YYREEE (reference sequence). The CDR3 DNA reads TGTGCCAGCAGCTTGGTAGGGGGGGGTCCTAACACCGGGGAGCTGTTTTTT. It yields the protein CASSLVGGGPNTGELFF.

The chain recombines TRBV20-1 with TRBJ2-1; D is possibly TRBD1 (5 bases). Germline V gene data show CDR1 as DFQATT and CDR2 as SNEGSKA (reference sequence). The CDR3 is made up of 15 amino acids. Trimming shortened V by 2 bases and J by 7 bases, and 18 bases separated the two germline ends. The CDR3 spells CSARKGTGRGNEQFF. In DNA form, the CDR3 reads TGCAGTGCTAGAAAAGGAACAGGCCGTGGGAATGAGCAGTTCTTC.

The chain carries TRBV7-9 and TRBJ1-1; 8 bases fit TRBD1. From germline, CDR1 is SEHNR and CDR2 FQNEAQ (reference sequence). The CDR3 sequence is 16 residues long. Losses at the gene ends were 4 bases for V and 0 bases for J; bases not matched to a gene: 7. The CDR3 loop reads CASSSGTGTMNTEAFF. The CDR3 DNA follows: TGTGCCAGCAGCTCCGGGACAGGAACAATGAACACTGAAGCTTTCTTT.

CDR3 in DNA: TGCGCCAGCAGCCAAGGGGGGGCCCCAGAGGAAGCTTTCTTT. It yields the protein CASSQGGAPEEAFF. V and J are TRBV4-1 and TRBJ1-1, with a tentative D call TRBD1 (6 bases). Germline CDR1 and CDR2: MGHRA and YSYEKL. The CDR3 length is 14 residues. V shed 1 base and J shed 8 bases, with 14 bases lying between them.

This clonotype has just a few counts. CDR3 sequence (DNA): TGTGCCAGCAGCTCGGAGTATGGTACTTACAATGAGCAGTTCTTC. This codes for CASSSEYGTYNEQFF. V is TRBV7-6 and J is TRBJ2-1; D remains unclear. Trimming shortened V by 4 bases and J by 4 bases, and 14 bases separated the two germline ends. This CDR3 is 15 amino acids long. Germline CDR1 SGHVS, CDR2 FNYEAQ.

CDR3 protein: CASSQDWTGRDYGYTF. In DNA, the CDR3 is TGTGCCAGCAGCCAAGATTGGACGGGCAGGGACTATGGCTACACCTTC. V usage is TRBV14 and J usage is TRBJ1-2; possible D gene TRBD1, 5 bases. V shed 0 bases and J shed 3 bases, with 14 bases lying between them. The CDR3 is 16 residues long. Germline V gives CDR1 SGHDN, CDR2 FVKESK.